This TCR beta chain was captured in a study of T cells after yellow fever vaccination. Overall study: In the case of low-cell-number fractions, SMART-Seq v4 Ultra Low Input was used for preparation.

Details on this clonotype: Its antigen is still unknown.

TCRdb re-derived calls from the 5' RACE reads in MiXCR, one entry per CDR3 protein. The table has roughly 340,000 distinct CDR3 sequences, 3% to 4.5% seen once. Findings and limits, study-wide: Most clones from primary vaccination resurfaced after the booster (around 97% CD4, 75% to 90% CD8). Although the secondary response was weaker, it peaked faster, at day 5 versus 15.

The V and J ends lost 2 bases and 7 bases, in that order; junction bases with no gene match: 15. Germline lookup yields CDR1 LGHNA and CDR2 YSLEER. This CDR3 contains 18 residues. Sequencing was performed on PBMCs, taken 5 days after the yellow fever booster vaccination. This clonotype was sampled from a man aged 18 to 30 who received the YFV17D yellow fever vaccine. This chain links TRBV4-3 with TRBJ2-2, with 8 bases lining up with TRBD2. The CDR3: CASSQRAVQRGIDGELFF. For the CDR3, the DNA is TGCGCCAGCAGCCAAAGGGCCGTCCAGCGGGGGATTGACGGGGAGCTGTTTTTT.